One sample yielded the 20 T cell receptor beta chains listed below, sequenced in a study of blood T cell repertoires in COVID-19. Sequenced by immunoSEQ multiplex PCR; TCRdb stores in-frame clones only, minus some. The repertoire consists of about 32,000 clones, with 85% to 90% occurring once and the leading ten covering 40% to 55%. The sequenced sample was peripheral blood. The source of these receptors is a man aged 60 to 69 with active or convalescent COVID-19.

The chain recombines TRBV3-1 (or the pseudogene TRBV3-2) with TRBJ2-4, with 7 bases matching TRBD2. This CDR3 region has 16 residues. J lost 7 bases, V lost 4 bases, and 13 bases had no gene match. Germline CDR1 is LGHDT and CDR2 is YNNKEL (reference sequence). CDR3 protein: CASSRMPQGLTNIQYF. The CDR3 bases are TGTGCCAGCAGCCGAATGCCCCAGGGACTAACTAACATTCAGTACTTC.

CDR3 DNA: TGTGCCAGCAGTTTAAATCCGCGAGGCACTGAAGCTTTCTTT. Translation gives CASSLNPRGTEAFF. The chain recombines TRBV27 with TRBJ1-1, with D hard to call. CDR3 size: 14 residues. V was cut by 2 bases and J by 4 bases, with 11 bases left in between. The germline V gene has CDR1 MNHEY and CDR2 SMNVEV (reference sequence).

The chain combines TRBV29-1 with TRBJ2-1; D remains ambiguous. Germline V gene lookup returns CDR1 SQVTM and CDR2 ANQGSEA. V lost 4 bases and J 4 bases, leaving 11 bases between the germline ends. This CDR3 has 13 amino acids. The CDR3 here is CSVGRAEYNEQFF. CDR3 DNA sequence: TGCAGCGTTGGGCGTGCGGAGTACAATGAGCAGTTCTTC.

The sample holds a few counts of this clone. The chain employs TRBV5-6 and TRBJ2-3, with 9 nucleotides matching TRBD1. Germline CDR1 and CDR2: SGHDT and YYEEEE. This CDR3 region has 14 residues. V lost 4 bases, J lost 6 bases, and 6 bases stayed unmatched. This CDR3 reads CASSPDRGRDTQYF. In DNA, the CDR3 is TGTGCCAGCAGCCCCGACAGGGGGAGGGATACGCAGTATTTT.

The chain couples TRBV4-1 to TRBJ2-3, with 7 positions matching TRBD1. CDR1 MGHRA and CDR2 YSYEKL come from the germline V gene. The CDR3 covers 15 residues. V was pared by 5 bases and J by 0 bases, with 5 bases of the junction left unmatched. The CDR3 region has the DNA TGCGCCAGCAGCTTGGGACAGATGAGCACAGATACGCAGTATTTT. Its protein is CASSLGQMSTDTQYF.

This chain connects TRBV6-5 to TRBJ2-1, with D perhaps matching TRBD2 (5 bases). The CDR3 covers 16 residues. Germline V gene lookup returns CDR1 MNHEY and CDR2 SVGAGI. V lost 0 bases, J lost 3 bases, and 12 bases lay in between. CDR3 nucleotides: TGTGCCAGCAGTTACTCTAGTCGAGCGGTCTACAATGAGCAGTTCTTC. The encoded protein is CASSYSSRAVYNEQFF.

In this sample, this clone turned up a few times. The genes are TRBV20-1 and TRBJ1-4, with 7 bases identical to TRBD1. Losses at the gene ends were 6 bases for V and 8 bases for J; bases not matched to a gene: 3. CDR1 and CDR2 from the germline V gene are DFQATT and SNEGSKA (reference sequence). The CDR3 covers 11 residues. The CDR3 region has the DNA TGCAGTGCAAAGACAGGGGAAAAACTGTTTTTT. It specifies CSAKTGEKLFF.

This clone was seen a few times. The chain couples TRBV29-1 to TRBJ1-3, with 9 positions matching TRBD1. In germline, CDR1 is SQVTM, CDR2 ANQGSEA. The CDR3 is 15 residues long. V lost 5 bases to trimming and J lost 2 bases; unmatched junction nucleotides: 7. CDR3 coding DNA: TGCAGCGTTAGATCGGGACAGGGAACTGGAAACACCATATATTTT. It encodes CSVRSGQGTGNTIYF. Complete variable domain (other parts from reference TRBV29-1 and TRBJ1-3): SAVISQKPSRDICQRGTSLTIQCQVDSQVTMMFWYRQQPGQSLTLIATANQGSEATYESGFVIDKFPISRPNLTFSTLTVSNMSPEDSSIYLCSVRSGQGTGNTIYFGEGSWLTVV.

The genes are TRBV29-1 and TRBJ1-1, with TRBD1 as a possible D gene (5 bases). This CDR3 region has 14 residues. The V and J ends lost 1 base and 7 bases respectively, with 16 bases between them. Germline loops: CDR1 SQVTM, CDR2 ANQGSEA. The CDR3 loop is CSVEAQVGVGEAFF. CDR3 nucleotide sequence: TGCAGCGTTGAAGCACAGGTAGGAGTAGGTGAAGCTTTCTTT.

V usage is TRBV18 and J usage is TRBJ1-5; D is possibly TRBD1 (5 bases). The V gene's germline CDR1 is KGHSH and CDR2 LQKENI. V shed 2 bases and J shed 4 bases, with 12 bases lying between them. The CDR3 loop spans 15 amino acids. The CDR3 region has the DNA TGTGCCAGCTCACCATGGGGCAGTCAAAATCAGCCCCAGCATTTT. The encoded protein is CASSPWGSQNQPQHF. The full variable domain, its missing parts supplied by reference TRBV18 and TRBJ1-5, is NAGVMQNPRHLVRRRGQEARLRCSPMKGHSHVYWYRQLPEEGLKFMVYLQKENIIDESGMPKERFSAEFPKEGPSILRIQQVVRGDSAAYFCASSPWGSQNQPQHFGDGTRLSIL.

The chain recombines TRBV19 with TRBJ2-2; 10 nucleotides align to TRBD1. CDR3 length: 16 amino acids. V dropped 4 bases and J dropped 4; count of bases not matched to a gene: 6. Germline values: CDR1 LNHDA, CDR2 SQIVND (reference sequence). The CDR3 nucleotides read TGTGCCAGTAGTACCCGGACAGGGGGGGGCACCGGGGAGCTGTTTTTT. Translating it yields CASSTRTGGGTGELFF. Using reference TRBV19 and TRBJ2-2 for the parts outside the CDR3, the full variable domain is DGGITQSPKYLFRKEGQNVTLSCEQNLNHDAMYWYRQDPGQGLRLIYYSQIVNDFQKGDIAEGYSVSREKKESFPLTVTSAQKNPTAFYLCASSTRTGGGTGELFFGEGSRLTVL.

This rearrangement joins TRBV7-9 to TRBJ2-3, with 9 bases matching TRBD2. The CDR3 extends over 16 amino acids. Germline trimming cut 5 bases from V and 4 bases from J; bases unmatched to any gene: 10. Germline values: CDR1 SEHNR, CDR2 FQNEAQ (reference sequence). The CDR3 nucleotides read TGTGCCAGCAGCAAATCACTAGCGGGCATGGCAGATACGCAGTATTTT. This sequence encodes CASSKSLAGMADTQYF.

The rearrangement uses TRBV7-2 and TRBJ2-1; D is possibly TRBD2 (6 bases). V lost 1 base and J lost 0, with 16 bases in between. Germline V gives CDR1 SGHTA, CDR2 FQGNSA. The CDR3 sequence is 18 residues long. The chain's CDR3 is CASSLVGTFTSSYNEQFF. CDR3 in DNA: TGTGCCAGCAGCTTAGTTGGGACTTTCACCAGCTCCTACAATGAGCAGTTCTTC.

The chain joins TRBV5-1 to TRBJ1-4; D ambiguous. Germline-derived CDR1 and CDR2 are SGHRS and YFSETQ. The V end lost 0 bases, the J end lost 4 bases, and 13 bases lay between the germline ends. The CDR3 is 16 amino acids. In DNA form, the CDR3 reads TGCGCCAGCAGCTTGGAGGGAGGGAGACTTAATGAAAAACTGTTTTTT. Translation: CASSLEGGRLNEKLFF.

J is TRBJ2-3 and V is TRBV6-5; 8 positions match TRBD2. V lost 2 bases to trimming and J lost 2 bases; unmatched junction nucleotides: 3. CDR3 size: 15 residues. The germline CDR1 and CDR2 sequences are MNHEY and SVGAGI. For the CDR3, the DNA is TGTGCCAGCAGTTACGGCGGGAGGTTCACAGATACGCAGTATTTT. Its translation is CASSYGGRFTDTQYF.

J is TRBJ1-1 and V is TRBV19; TRBD1 matches 8 bases. CDR3 size: 15 residues. Germline lookup yields CDR1 LNHDA and CDR2 SQIVND (reference sequence). Trimming at V came to 6 bases and at J to 5 bases, leaving 11 bases not matched to a gene. In nucleotides, the CDR3 is TGTGCCAGTAGCCAACGGGACAGGAGCGGTACTGAAGCTTTCTTT. Protein product: CASSQRDRSGTEAFF.

This clone was seen just once. The chain recombines TRBV15 with TRBJ1-4; weak D call: TRBD1 (6 bases). V was cut by 1 base and J by 8 bases, with 17 bases left in between. The length of the CDR3 is 16 residues. CDR1 LNHNV and CDR2 YYDKDF come from the germline V gene (reference sequence). The CDR3 loop reads CATSRGPTGIGEKLFF. The DNA for the CDR3 is TGTGCCACCAGCAGAGGGCCAACAGGGATCGGCGAAAAACTGTTTTTT.

The genes are TRBV5-1 and TRBJ2-1, with 9 bases aligning to TRBD1. Germline trimming cut 0 bases from V and 2 bases from J; bases unmatched to any gene: 6. The CDR3 runs to 17 residues. CDR1 is SGHRS, CDR2 YFSETQ, per germline. The CDR3 DNA sequence: TGCGCCAGCAGCTTGGGGACAGGGGCAAACACCTACAATGAGCAGTTCTTC. It codes for CASSLGTGANTYNEQFF.

The V and J genes are TRBV10-3 and TRBJ2-5; D is unresolved. CDR1 and CDR2 from the germline V gene are ENHRY and SYGVKD. V shed 0 bases and J shed 5 bases, with 4 bases lying between them. The CDR3 totals 12 residues. CDR3 region: CAISESRETQYF. In DNA, the CDR3 is TGTGCCATCAGTGAGTCGAGGGAGACCCAGTACTTC.

The chain recombines TRBV5-6 with TRBJ2-3; TRBD2 is a possible D gene (6 bases). V lost 0 bases, J lost 2 bases, and 13 bases lay in between. CDR3 length: 16 residues. Germline V gene sequence: CDR1 SGHDT, CDR2 YYEEEE. CDR3 residues: CASSLVGKRVTDTQYF. CDR3 nucleotides: TGTGCCAGCAGCTTGGTGGGAAAGCGGGTCACAGATACGCAGTATTTT.